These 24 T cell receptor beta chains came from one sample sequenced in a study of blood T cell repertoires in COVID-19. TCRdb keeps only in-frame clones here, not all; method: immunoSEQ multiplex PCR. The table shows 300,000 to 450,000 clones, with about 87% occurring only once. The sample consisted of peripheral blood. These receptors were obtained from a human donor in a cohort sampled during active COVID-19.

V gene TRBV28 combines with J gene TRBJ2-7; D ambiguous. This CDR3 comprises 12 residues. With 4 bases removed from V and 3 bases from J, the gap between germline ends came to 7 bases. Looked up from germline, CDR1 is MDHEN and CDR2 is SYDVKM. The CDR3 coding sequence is TGTGCCAGCAGTTCGAGAGACTACGAGCAGTACTTC. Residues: CASSSRDYEQYF.

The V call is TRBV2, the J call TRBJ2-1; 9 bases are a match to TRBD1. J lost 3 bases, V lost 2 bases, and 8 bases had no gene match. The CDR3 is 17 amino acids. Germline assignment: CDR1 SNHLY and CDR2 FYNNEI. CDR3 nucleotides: TGTGCCAGCAGTGAACTGCTACCGGGACAGGGCTACAATGAGCAGTTCTTC. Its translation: CASSELLPGQGYNEQFF.

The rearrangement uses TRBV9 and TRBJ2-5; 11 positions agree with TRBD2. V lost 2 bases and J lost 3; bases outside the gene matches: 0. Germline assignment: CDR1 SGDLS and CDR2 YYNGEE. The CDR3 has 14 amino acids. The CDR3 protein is CASSVGLAEETQYF. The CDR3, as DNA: TGTGCCAGCAGCGTGGGACTAGCGGAAGAGACCCAGTACTTC.

CDR3 loop: CAWRMRQGALAFF. The CDR3 bases are TGTGCCTGGAGGATGCGACAGGGGGCTTTGGCTTTCTTT. The rearrangement links TRBV30 to TRBJ1-1; 10 bases are a match to TRBD1. J lost 11 bases, V lost 3 bases, and 9 bases had no gene match. CDR1 is GTSNPN and CDR2 is SVGIG in the germline V gene (reference sequence). The CDR3 loop spans 13 amino acids.

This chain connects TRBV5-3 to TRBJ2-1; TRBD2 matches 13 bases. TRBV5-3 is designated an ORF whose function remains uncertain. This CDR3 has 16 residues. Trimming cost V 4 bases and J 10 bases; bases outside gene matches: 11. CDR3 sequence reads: CARSAKLAGGHHEQFF. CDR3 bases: TGTGCCAGAAGCGCAAAACTAGCGGGGGGGCATCACGAGCAGTTCTTC.

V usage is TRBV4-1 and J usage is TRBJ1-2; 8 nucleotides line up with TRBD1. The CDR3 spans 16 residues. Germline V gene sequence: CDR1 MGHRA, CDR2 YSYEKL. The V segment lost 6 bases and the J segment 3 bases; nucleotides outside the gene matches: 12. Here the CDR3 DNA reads TGCGCCAGCAGTCACACAGGGGGGGTGTCCGACTATGGCTACACCTTC. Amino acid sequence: CASSHTGGVSDYGYTF.

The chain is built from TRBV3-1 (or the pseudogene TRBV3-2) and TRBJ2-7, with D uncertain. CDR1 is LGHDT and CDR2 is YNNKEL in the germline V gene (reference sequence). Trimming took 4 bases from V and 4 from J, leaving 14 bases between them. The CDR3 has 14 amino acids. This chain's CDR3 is CASSPSTQSYEQYF. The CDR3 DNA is TGTGCCAGCAGCCCTTCGACACAGTCTTACGAGCAGTACTTC.

The CDR3 sequence is CASSADRGHNQPQHF. CDR3 sequence (DNA): TGTGCCAGCAGCGCTGACAGGGGGCATAATCAGCCCCAGCATTTT. V usage is TRBV9 and J usage is TRBJ1-5; 10 nucleotides align to TRBD1. The CDR3 covers 15 residues. The J segment lost 4 bases and the V segment lost 3 bases, leaving 4 bases of the junction unmatched. The germline V gene has CDR1 SGDLS and CDR2 YYNGEE.

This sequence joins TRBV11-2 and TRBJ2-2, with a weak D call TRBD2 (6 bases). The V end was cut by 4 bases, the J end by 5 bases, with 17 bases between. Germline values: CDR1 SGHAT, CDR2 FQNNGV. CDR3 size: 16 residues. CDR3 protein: CASSSQGSRETGELFF. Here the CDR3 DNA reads TGTGCCAGCAGCTCCCAGGGCAGCCGGGAGACCGGGGAGCTGTTTTTT.

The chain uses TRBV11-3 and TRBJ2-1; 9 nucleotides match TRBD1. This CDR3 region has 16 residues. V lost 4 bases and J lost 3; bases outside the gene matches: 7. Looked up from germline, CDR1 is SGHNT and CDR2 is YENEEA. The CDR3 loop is CASSSGQGNFYNEQFF. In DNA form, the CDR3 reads TGTGCCAGCAGCTCGGGACAGGGAAATTTCTACAATGAGCAGTTCTTC.

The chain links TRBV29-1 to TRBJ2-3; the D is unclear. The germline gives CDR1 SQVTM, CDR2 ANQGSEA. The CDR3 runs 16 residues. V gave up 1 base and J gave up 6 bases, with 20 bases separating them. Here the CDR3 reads CSVEVLNRAYGDTQYF. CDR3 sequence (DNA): TGCAGCGTTGAAGTCCTAAATCGAGCTTACGGGGATACGCAGTATTTT.

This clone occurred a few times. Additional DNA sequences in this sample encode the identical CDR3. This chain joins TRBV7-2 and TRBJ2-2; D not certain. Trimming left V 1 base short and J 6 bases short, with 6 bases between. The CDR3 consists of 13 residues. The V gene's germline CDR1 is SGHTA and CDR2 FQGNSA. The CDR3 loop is CASSLVGSGELFF. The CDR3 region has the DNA TGTGCCAGCAGCTTAGTGGGCTCCGGGGAGCTGTTTTTT. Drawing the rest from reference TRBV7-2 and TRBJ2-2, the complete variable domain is GAGVSQSPSNKVTEKGKDVELRCDPISGHTALYWYRQSLGQGLEFLIYFQGNSAPDKSGLPSDRFSAERTGGSVSTLTIQRTQQEDSAVYLCASSLVGSGELFFGEGSRLTVL.

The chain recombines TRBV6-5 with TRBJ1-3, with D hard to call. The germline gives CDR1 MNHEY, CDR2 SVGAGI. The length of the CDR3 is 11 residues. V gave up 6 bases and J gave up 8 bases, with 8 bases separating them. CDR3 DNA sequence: TGTGCCAGCAGAAGGGAGTACACCATATATTTT. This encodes CASRREYTIYF.

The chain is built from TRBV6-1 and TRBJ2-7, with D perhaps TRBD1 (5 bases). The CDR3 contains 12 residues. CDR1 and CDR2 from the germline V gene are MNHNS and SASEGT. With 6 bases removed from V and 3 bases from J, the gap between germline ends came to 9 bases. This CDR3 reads CASSLRDYEQYF. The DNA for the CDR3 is TGTGCCAGCAGCCTCAGGGACTACGAGCAGTACTTC.

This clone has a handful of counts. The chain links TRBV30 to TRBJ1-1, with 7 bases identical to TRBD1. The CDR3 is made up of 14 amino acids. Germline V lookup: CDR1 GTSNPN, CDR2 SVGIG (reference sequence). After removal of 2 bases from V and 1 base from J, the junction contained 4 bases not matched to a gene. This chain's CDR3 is CAWSRGLRNTEAFF. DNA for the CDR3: TGTGCCTGGAGTAGGGGGCTAAGGAACACTGAAGCTTTCTTT.

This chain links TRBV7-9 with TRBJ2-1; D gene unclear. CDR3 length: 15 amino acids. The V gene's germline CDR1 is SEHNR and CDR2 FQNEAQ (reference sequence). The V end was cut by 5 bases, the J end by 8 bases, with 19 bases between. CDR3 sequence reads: CASSTGSDWLHEQFF. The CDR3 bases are TGTGCCAGCAGCACCGGCTCCGACTGGCTCCATGAGCAGTTCTTC.

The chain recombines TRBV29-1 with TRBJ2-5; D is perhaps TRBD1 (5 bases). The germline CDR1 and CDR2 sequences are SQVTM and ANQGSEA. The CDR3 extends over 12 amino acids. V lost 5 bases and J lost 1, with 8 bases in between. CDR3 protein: CSVKTAQETQYF. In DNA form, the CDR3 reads TGCAGCGTTAAGACAGCCCAAGAGACCCAGTACTTC. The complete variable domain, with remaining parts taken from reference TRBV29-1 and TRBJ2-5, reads SAVISQKPSRDICQRGTSLTIQCQVDSQVTMMFWYRQQPGQSLTLIATANQGSEATYESGFVIDKFPISRPNLTFSTLTVSNMSPEDSSIYLCSVKTAQETQYFGPGTRLLVL.

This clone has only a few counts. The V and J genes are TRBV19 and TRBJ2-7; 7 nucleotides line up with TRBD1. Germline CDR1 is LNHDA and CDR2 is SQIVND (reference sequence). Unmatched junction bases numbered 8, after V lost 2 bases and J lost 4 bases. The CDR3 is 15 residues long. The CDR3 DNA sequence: TGTGCCAGTAGTATATCGGGGACAGAGCCATACGAGCAGTACTTC. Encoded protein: CASSISGTEPYEQYF.

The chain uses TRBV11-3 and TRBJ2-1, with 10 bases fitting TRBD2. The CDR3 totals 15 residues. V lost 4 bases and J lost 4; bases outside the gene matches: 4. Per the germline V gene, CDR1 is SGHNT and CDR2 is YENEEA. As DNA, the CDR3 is TGTGCCAGCAGCTCAGCGGGAGGGACTTACAATGAGCAGTTCTTC. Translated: CASSSAGGTYNEQFF. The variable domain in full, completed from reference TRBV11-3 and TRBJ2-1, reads EAGVVQSPRYKIIEKKQPVAFWCNPISGHNTLYWYLQNLGQGPELLIRYENEEAVDDSQLPKDRFSAERLKGVDSTLKIQPAELGDSAVYLCASSSAGGTYNEQFFGPGTRLTVL.

The DNA for the CDR3 is TGTGCCAGCAGGACAGGGGGAGGTGAAAAACTGTTTTTT. Its protein product is CASRTGGGEKLFF. The chain employs TRBV28 and TRBJ1-4; 9 bases fit TRBD1. The CDR3 has 13 residues. Germline V lookup: CDR1 MDHEN, CDR2 SYDVKM. V trimming: 6 bases; J trimming: 7 bases; junction bases outside the gene matches: 3.

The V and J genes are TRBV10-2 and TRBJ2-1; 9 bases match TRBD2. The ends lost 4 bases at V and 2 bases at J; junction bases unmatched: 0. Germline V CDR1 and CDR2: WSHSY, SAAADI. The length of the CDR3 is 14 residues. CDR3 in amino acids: CASSVAGAYNEQFF. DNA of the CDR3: TGCGCCAGCAGTGTAGCGGGAGCCTACAATGAGCAGTTCTTC.

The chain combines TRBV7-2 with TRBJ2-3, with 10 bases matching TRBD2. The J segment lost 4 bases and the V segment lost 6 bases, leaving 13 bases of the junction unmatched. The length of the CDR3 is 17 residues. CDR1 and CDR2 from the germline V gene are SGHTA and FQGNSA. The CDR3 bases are TGTGCCAGCAGGCAACTAGGAGCGGGGGGGCGTTCAGATACGCAGTATTTT. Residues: CASRQLGAGGRSDTQYF.

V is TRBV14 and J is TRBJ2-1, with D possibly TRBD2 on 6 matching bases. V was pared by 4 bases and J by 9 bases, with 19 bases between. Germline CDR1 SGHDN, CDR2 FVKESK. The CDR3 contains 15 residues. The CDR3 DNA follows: TGTGCCAGCAGCCCTCCCGTGGGGGGAAGGAGTGAGCAGTTCTTC. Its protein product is CASSPPVGGRSEQFF.

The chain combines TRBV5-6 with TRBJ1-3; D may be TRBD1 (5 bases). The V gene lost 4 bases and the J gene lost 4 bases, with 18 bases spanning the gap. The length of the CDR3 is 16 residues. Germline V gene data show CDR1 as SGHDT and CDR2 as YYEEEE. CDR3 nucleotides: TGTGCCAGCAGCCAAGACAGTGGTACTTGGGGAAACACCATATATTTT. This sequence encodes CASSQDSGTWGNTIYF. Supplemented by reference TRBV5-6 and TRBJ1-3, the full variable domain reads DAGVTQSPTHLIKTRGQQVTLRCSPKSGHDTVSWYQQALGQGPQFIFQYYEEEERQRGNFPDRFSGHQFPNYSSELNVNALLLGDSALYLCASSQDSGTWGNTIYFGEGSWLTVV.